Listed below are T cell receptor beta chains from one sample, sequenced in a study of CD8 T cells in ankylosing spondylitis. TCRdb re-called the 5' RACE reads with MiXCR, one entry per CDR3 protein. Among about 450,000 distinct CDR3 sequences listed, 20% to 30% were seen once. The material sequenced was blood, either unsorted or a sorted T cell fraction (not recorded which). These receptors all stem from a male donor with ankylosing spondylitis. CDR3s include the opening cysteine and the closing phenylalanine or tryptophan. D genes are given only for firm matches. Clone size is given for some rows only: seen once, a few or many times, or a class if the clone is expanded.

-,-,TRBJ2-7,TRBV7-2,CASSFTGGTGEQYF,TGTGCCAGCAGCTTTACAGGTGGAACCGGTGAGCAGTACTTC
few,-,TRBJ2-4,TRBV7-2,CASSLQGGLAKNIQYF,TGTGCCAGCAGCTTGCAGGGGGGCCTAGCCAAAAACATTCAGTACTTC
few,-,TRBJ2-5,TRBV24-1,CATSDSRKAAGGTQYF,TGTGCCACCAGTGATTCAAGGAAGGCAGCTGGAGGGACCCAGTACTTC
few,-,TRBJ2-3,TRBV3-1,CASSQDWSGADTQYF,TGTGCCAGCAGCCAAGATTGGAGCGGAGCAGATACGCAGTATTTT
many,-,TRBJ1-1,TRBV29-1,CSVSKGGNTEAFF,TGCAGCGTCTCAAAGGGTGGGAACACTGAAGCTTTCTTT
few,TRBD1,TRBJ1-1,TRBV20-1,CSASGQGVTEAFF,TGCAGTGCTTCGGGACAGGGGGTCACTGAAGCTTTCTTT
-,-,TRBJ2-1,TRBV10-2,CASTQGGRLNEQFF,TGCGCCAGTACACAGGGCGGACGCCTCAATGAGCAGTTCTTC
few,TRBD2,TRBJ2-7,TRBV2,CASMGLAISYEQYF,TGTGCCAGCATGGGACTAGCGATATCCTACGAGCAGTACTTC
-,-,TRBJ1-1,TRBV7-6,CASSSTWGMQNNWGAFF,TGTGCCAGCAGCTCCACATGGGGGATGCAAAACAACTGGGGGGCTTTCTTT
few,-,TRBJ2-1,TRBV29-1,CSVERDLQNEQFF,TGCAGCGTTGAACGGGACCTCCAAAATGAGCAGTTCTTC
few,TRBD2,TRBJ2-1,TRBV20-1,CSARLAGQDEQFF,TGCAGTGCCCGACTAGCGGGACAAGATGAGCAGTTCTTC
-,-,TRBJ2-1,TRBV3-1,CASSQVGAGQFF,TGTGCCAGCAGCCAAGTGGGGGCTGGGCAGTTCTTC
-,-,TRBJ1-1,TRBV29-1,CSASQGSIAEAFF,TGCAGCGCCTCACAGGGATCCATCGCTGAAGCTTTCTTT
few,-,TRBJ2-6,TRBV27,CASSPTGTGANVLTF,TGTGCCAGCAGTCCAACAGGGACTGGGGCCAACGTCCTGACTTTC
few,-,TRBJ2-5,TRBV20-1,CSARATGGTQYF,TGCAGTGCTAGAGCGACCGGGGGGACCCAGTACTTC
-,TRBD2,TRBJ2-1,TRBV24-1,CATSEGLAGGHYNEQFF,TGTGCCACCAGTGAGGGACTAGCGGGAGGGCACTACAATGAGCAGTTCTTC
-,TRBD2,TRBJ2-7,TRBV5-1,CASRGTAGGAYEQYF,TGCGCCAGCCGCGGAACGGCGGGGGGTGCCTACGAGCAGTACTTC
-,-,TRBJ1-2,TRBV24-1,CATSDQTDNYGYTF,TGTGCCACCAGTGATCAGACAGACAACTATGGCTACACCTTC
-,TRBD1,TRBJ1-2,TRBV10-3,CAISRDREDDGYTF,TGTGCCATCAGCCGGGACAGGGAGGACGATGGCTACACCTTC
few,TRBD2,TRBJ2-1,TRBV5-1,CASSKTSGSDEQFF,TGCGCCAGCAGCAAGACTAGCGGGAGTGATGAGCAGTTCTTC
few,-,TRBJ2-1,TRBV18,CASSLSLQEGGQQFF,TGTGCCAGCTCACTAAGCCTTCAAGAGGGCGGGCAGCAGTTCTTC
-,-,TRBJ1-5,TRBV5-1,CASSPQAGAEAQHF,TGCGCCAGCAGCCCCCAGGCGGGGGCAGAGGCCCAGCATTTT
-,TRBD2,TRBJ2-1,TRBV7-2,CASRPTGTSGRHEQFF,TGTGCCAGCAGACCGACCGGGACTAGCGGGAGACATGAGCAGTTCTTC
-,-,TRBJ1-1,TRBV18,CASSPPSSNTEAFF,TGTGCCAGCTCACCACCGTCTTCGAACACTGAAGCTTTCTTT
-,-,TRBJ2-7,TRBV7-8,CAIRRGTYEQYF,TGTGCCATCCGTCGGGGTACCTACGAGCAGTACTTC
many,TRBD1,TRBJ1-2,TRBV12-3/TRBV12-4,CASSLGTGGYTF,TGTGCCAGCAGTTTGGGGACAGGGGGCTACACCTTC
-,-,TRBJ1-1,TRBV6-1,CASSEGRVSFF,TGTGCCAGCAGTGAAGGCAGGGTGTCTTTCTTT
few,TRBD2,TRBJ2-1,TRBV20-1,CSARVQGGSNEQFF,TGCAGTGCTAGAGTCCAGGGAGGGTCGAATGAGCAGTTCTTC
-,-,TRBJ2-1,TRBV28,CATRTAYNEQFF,TGTGCTACCAGGACAGCATACAATGAGCAGTTCTTC
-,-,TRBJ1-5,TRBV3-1,CASSQGLPSNQPQHF,TGTGCCAGCAGCCAAGGATTACCGAGCAATCAGCCCCAGCATTTT